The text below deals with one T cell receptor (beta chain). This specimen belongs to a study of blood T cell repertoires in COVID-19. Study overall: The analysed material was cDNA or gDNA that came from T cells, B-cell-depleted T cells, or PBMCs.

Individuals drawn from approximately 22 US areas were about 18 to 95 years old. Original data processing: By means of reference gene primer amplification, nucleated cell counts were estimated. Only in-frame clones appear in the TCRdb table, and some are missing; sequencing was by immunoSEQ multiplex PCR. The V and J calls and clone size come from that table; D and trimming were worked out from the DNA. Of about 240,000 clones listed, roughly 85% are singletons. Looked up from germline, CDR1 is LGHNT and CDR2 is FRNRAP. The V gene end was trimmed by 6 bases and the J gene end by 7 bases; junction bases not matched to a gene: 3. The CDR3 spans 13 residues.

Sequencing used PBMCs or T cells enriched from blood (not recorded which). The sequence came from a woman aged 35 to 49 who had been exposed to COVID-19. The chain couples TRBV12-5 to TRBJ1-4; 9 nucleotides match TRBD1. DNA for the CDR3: TGTGCTAGTGGACAGGGGGCGCGTGAAAAACTGTTTTTT. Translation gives CASGQGAREKLFF.